This TCR beta chain was captured by sequencing in a study of blood T cells in healthy people across ages. Combining a sample-barcoded 5' primer with a J-beta primer mix, a second PCR ran for roughly 6 to 11 cycles. A minimum of 3 million CDR3-containing paired-end reads was obtained for each sample. MiXCR, run by TCRdb on the 5' RACE reads, gives a single entry per CDR3 protein. Of about 930,000 distinct CDR3 sequences listed, approximately 32% are singletons. There are 13 residues in the CDR3. Trimming removed 0 bases at V and 7 bases at J, with 7 bases between. Per germline, CDR1 PRHDT and CDR2 FYEKMQ (reference sequence). In the case of this clonotype: Its antigen is unknown.

Study-wide results and limits: Long-lived donors exceeded aged donors in naive CD4+ cells and diversity. Expanded clonotype changes were possibly confounded by unknown donor CMV status.

These data also featured in a second study, about T cells of mothers and their children. As that study records: A second PCR was performed with the M1S primer. This primer added sample barcodes and 2-4 random nucleotides.

Sequenced material: blood. The receptor was derived from a woman between 35 and 50 years old in good health. The chain carries TRBV13 and TRBJ2-1, with D unclear. In nucleotides, the CDR3 is TGTGCCAGCAGCTTAGGCCCGGGTAATGAGCAGTTCTTC. It yields the protein CASSLGPGNEQFF.